These 27 T cell receptor beta chains were sequenced from one sample in a study of T cells in tuberculosis. The table came from immunoSEQ multiplex PCR; TCRdb's copy has only in-frame clones and leaves some out. The sample has roughly 30,000 clones; approximately 90% are singletons. Sequencing input: PBMCs. The source is a donor between 10 and 29 years old with latent tuberculosis or without tuberculosis infection.

This clone has a single count. The rearrangement uses TRBV4-3 and TRBJ2-1; no clear D gene. CDR1 is LGHNA and CDR2 is YSLEER in the germline V gene. The germline V and J ends were trimmed by 0 bases and 4 bases, with 16 bases remaining between them. There are 17 residues in the CDR3. CDR3 in amino acids: CASSQEARQILYNEQFF. DNA of the CDR3: TGCGCCAGCAGCCAAGAGGCGAGGCAGATACTATACAATGAGCAGTTCTTC.

This clone was seen once. This chain connects TRBV2 to TRBJ1-1, with TRBD1 identical over 9 bases. Trimming removed 8 bases from V and 4 bases from J; junction bases left unmatched: 8. Looked up from germline, CDR1 is SNHLY and CDR2 is FYNNEI. The CDR3 runs to 14 residues. In DNA form, the CDR3 reads TGTGCCAGCGTCATACAGGGGGCGGTCACTGAAGCTTTCTTT. Translating it yields CASVIQGAVTEAFF.

The rearrangement joins TRBV19 to TRBJ2-7, with 8 bases identical to TRBD1. The CDR3 runs 15 residues. Germline CDR1 and CDR2: LNHDA and SQIVND (reference sequence). J gave up 4 bases and V 8 bases, and 13 bases lay outside the gene matches. In nucleotides, the CDR3 is TGTGCCAGTTCTCCGGACAGGGAGGCAAGATACGAGCAGTACTTC. Its protein is CASSPDREARYEQYF.

The rearrangement joins TRBV7-7 to TRBJ2-3; 8 nucleotides match TRBD2. This CDR3 is built from 16 residues. Germline values: CDR1 SSHAT, CDR2 FNYEAQ (reference sequence). After removal of 5 bases from V and 2 bases from J, the junction contained 9 bases not matched to a gene. CDR3 coding DNA: TGTGCCAGCAGCCCAGGGGTAGCGGGATCCACAGATACGCAGTATTTT. Protein sequence: CASSPGVAGSTDTQYF.

The V call is TRBV4-2, the J call TRBJ2-6, with a tentative D call TRBD1 (6 bases). In germline, CDR1 is LGHNA, CDR2 YNFKEQ. Deletions cut 2 bases from V and 5 bases from J, with 10 bases between. The CDR3 extends over 15 amino acids. The CDR3 loop is CASSQMGDRANVLTF. In nucleotides, the CDR3 is TGTGCCAGCAGCCAAATGGGGGACAGGGCCAACGTCCTGACTTTC.

The gene calls are TRBV5-6 and TRBJ2-5, with 8 bases fitting TRBD1. From germline, CDR1 is SGHDT and CDR2 YYEEEE. The V gene end was trimmed by 4 bases and the J gene end by 4 bases; junction bases not matched to a gene: 15. The CDR3 extends over 17 amino acids. This CDR3 reads CASSPPRVWDRIETQYF. Written as DNA, the CDR3 is TGTGCCAGCAGCCCCCCGAGGGTTTGGGACAGGATAGAGACCCAGTACTTC.

The gene calls are TRBV5-1 and TRBJ2-1, with 7 bases aligning to TRBD2. This CDR3 spans 12 amino acids. CDR1 is SGHRS, CDR2 YFSETQ, per germline. The trim removed 1 base at V and 10 bases at J, leaving 2 bases unmatched. The CDR3 loop reads CASSLLAEEQFF. Written as DNA, the CDR3 is TGCGCCAGCAGCTTGCTAGCGGAAGAGCAGTTCTTC.

The chain has TRBV5-1 and TRBJ2-2; D remains unclear. The CDR3 runs to 15 residues. V gave up 3 bases and J gave up 5 bases, with 14 bases separating them. The germline V gene encodes CDR1 SGHRS and CDR2 YFSETQ. The CDR3 nucleotides read TGCGCCAGCAGCTCACCCGACTGGCCAACCGGGGAGCTGTTTTTT. It is translated as CASSSPDWPTGELFF.

The V call is TRBV5-4, the J call TRBJ2-1; 7 bases align to TRBD2. Trimming at V came to 3 bases and at J to 9 bases, leaving 3 bases not matched to a gene. The CDR3 has 12 residues. Germline assignment: CDR1 SGHNT and CDR2 YYREEE (reference sequence). DNA of the CDR3: TGTGCCAGCAGCTGGACTAGAAGTGAGCAGTTCTTC. Translation gives CASSWTRSEQFF.

The chain couples TRBV7-6 to TRBJ2-7, with 10 bases matching TRBD2. Trimming at V came to 1 base and at J to 2 bases, leaving 8 bases not matched to a gene. The CDR3 has 17 residues. Per the germline V gene, CDR1 is SGHVS and CDR2 is FNYEAQ. CDR3 residues: CASSLGELAGRAYEQYF. The CDR3 DNA is TGTGCCAGCAGCTTAGGGGAACTAGCGGGAAGGGCCTACGAGCAGTACTTC.

This sequence joins TRBV7-2 and TRBJ1-2; possibly TRBD1 for D (6 bases). This CDR3 is built from 13 residues. CDR1 is SGHTA and CDR2 is FQGNSA in the germline V gene. V shed 1 base and J shed 8 bases, with 11 bases lying between them. CDR3 coding DNA: TGTGCCAGCAGCTTAGGAACAGGGAACGGCTACACCTTC. It specifies CASSLGTGNGYTF. Based on the CDR3 plus reference TRBV7-2 and TRBJ1-2, the full variable domain is GAGVSQSPSNKVTEKGKDVELRCDPISGHTALYWYRQSLGQGLEFLIYFQGNSAPDKSGLPSDRFSAERTGGSVSTLTIQRTQQEDSAVYLCASSLGTGNGYTFGSGTRLTVV.

CDR3 sequence (DNA): TGCGCCAGCGGAACTAGCGGGGAGACAGATACGCAGTATTTT. Amino acid sequence: CASGTSGETDTQYF. The chain joins TRBV10-1 to TRBJ2-3; TRBD2 agrees at 10 bases. Germline values: CDR1 WNHNN, CDR2 SYGVQD (reference sequence). The CDR3 spans 14 residues. Losses at the gene ends were 8 bases for V and 3 bases for J; bases not matched to a gene: 5.

The rearrangement links TRBV9 to TRBJ2-2; 8 bases are a match to TRBD1. The CDR3 length is 16 residues. Unmatched junction bases numbered 10, after V lost 4 bases and J lost 5 bases. Per the germline V gene, CDR1 is SGDLS and CDR2 is YYNGEE. In nucleotides, the CDR3 is TGTGCCAGCAGCCCCCGGACAGGGTCGCTGACCGGGGAGCTGTTTTTT. It codes for CASSPRTGSLTGELFF.

The chain employs TRBV7-9 and TRBJ2-7; weak D call: TRBD2 (7 bases). Germline CDR1 reads SEHNR; CDR2 reads FQNEAQ (reference sequence). This CDR3 contains 13 residues. The V gene lost 5 bases and the J gene lost 7 bases, with 15 bases spanning the gap. The CDR3 bases are TGTGCCAGCAGCGGGGGGGCAGTTCGGGAGCAGTACTTC. Its protein is CASSGGAVREQYF.

The chain recombines TRBV19 with TRBJ2-5; unclear D gene. The CDR3 has 13 amino acids. Germline CDR1 and CDR2: LNHDA and SQIVND (reference sequence). V dropped 3 bases and J dropped 4 bases, with 9 bases sitting between them. The CDR3 reads CASSIIQRETQYF. The CDR3 DNA follows: TGTGCCAGTAGTATTATCCAGCGAGAGACCCAGTACTTC.

As for this clone: Additional DNA sequences in this sample encode the identical CDR3. This sequence joins TRBV15 and TRBJ1-1, with 8 nucleotides matching TRBD1. Germline CDR1 LNHNV, CDR2 YYDKDF (reference sequence). Trimming removed 6 bases from V and 7 bases from J; junction bases left unmatched: 10. The CDR3 has 14 amino acids. CDR3 region: CATSRFRGLGEAFF. The CDR3, as DNA: TGTGCCACCAGTAGGTTCAGGGGGCTGGGTGAAGCTTTCTTT.

This chain links TRBV5-1 with TRBJ2-7, with TRBD2 matching over 10 bases. This CDR3 is 15 amino acids long. Per the germline V gene, CDR1 is SGHRS and CDR2 is YFSETQ. V was clipped by 2 bases and J by 6 bases; unmatched bases: 8. CDR3: CASSLSVAGGGEQYF. The DNA of the CDR3 is TGCGCCAGCAGCTTATCTGTAGCGGGGGGTGGCGAGCAGTACTTC.

This sequence joins TRBV14 and TRBJ2-1; D is unresolved. Germline V lookup: CDR1 SGHDN, CDR2 FVKESK. V was shortened by 1 base and J by 10 bases, with 8 bases between the two germline ends. This CDR3 region has 12 residues. The CDR3 coding sequence is TGTGCCAGCAGCCAAGCGGTATGGGAGCAGTTCTTC. Its translation is CASSQAVWEQFF.

This sequence joins TRBV6-5 and TRBJ2-5; tentatively, D is TRBD2 (6 bases). CDR1 is MNHEY and CDR2 is SVGAGI in the germline V gene. The germline V and J ends were trimmed by 1 base and 4 bases, with 10 bases remaining between them. CDR3 length: 14 residues. CDR3 bases: TGTGCCAGCAGTTACTGGGGAGGAGGAGAGACCCAGTACTTC. Translated: CASSYWGGGETQYF.

The chain carries TRBV30 and TRBJ2-7, with 7 bases matching TRBD2. The CDR3 is 15 residues long. CDR1 is GTSNPN and CDR2 is SVGIG in the germline V gene (reference sequence). The trim removed 3 bases at V and 2 bases at J, leaving 10 bases unmatched. In DNA, the CDR3 is TGTGCCTGGAGGGAGACCTGGACTAGTACCTACGAGCAGTACTTC. Its translation: CAWRETWTSTYEQYF.

This clone was counted between two and nine times. The J gene is TRBJ2-5, the V gene TRBV5-5; 11 positions agree with TRBD2. CDR3 length: 15 amino acids. Germline V lookup: CDR1 SGHKS, CDR2 YYEKEE (reference sequence). J gave up 4 bases and V 7 bases, and 9 bases lay outside the gene matches. In nucleotides, the CDR3 is TGTGCCAGCGGTCTAGCGGGAGGACAAATAGAGACCCAGTACTTC. It yields the protein CASGLAGGQIETQYF.

This rearrangement joins TRBV5-6 to TRBJ1-3; D is unclear. V was trimmed by 8 bases and J by 4 bases, leaving 13 bases between them. The length of the CDR3 is 13 residues. The germline V gene has CDR1 SGHDT and CDR2 YYEEEE. The CDR3 DNA sequence: TGTGCCAGTTCGGTACTGTACGGAAACACCATATATTTT. Protein sequence: CASSVLYGNTIYF. Full variable domain (remainder filled in from reference TRBV5-6 and TRBJ1-3): DAGVTQSPTHLIKTRGQQVTLRCSPKSGHDTVSWYQQALGQGPQFIFQYYEEEERQRGNFPDRFSGHQFPNYSSELNVNALLLGDSALYLCASSVLYGNTIYFGEGSWLTVV.

This clone appeared once. The chain uses TRBV5-8 and TRBJ1-1, with 8 bases aligning to TRBD1. Germline assignment: CDR1 SGHTS and CDR2 YDEGEE. This CDR3 region has 16 residues. V lost 5 bases and J lost 1; bases outside the gene matches: 10. CDR3: CASSLRPGGGNTEAFF. CDR3 DNA: TGTGCCAGCAGTCTGCGGCCAGGGGGCGGGAACACTGAAGCTTTCTTT.

This clone was found once. The J gene is TRBJ2-1, the V gene TRBV27; TRBD2 might be the D (5 bases). The V end lost 0 bases, the J end lost 6 bases, and 12 bases lay between the germline ends. In germline, CDR1 is MNHEY, CDR2 SMNVEV (reference sequence). The CDR3 consists of 15 residues. The CDR3 sequence is CASSLSIALGNEQFF. In nucleotides, the CDR3 is TGTGCCAGCAGTTTATCGATAGCGCTAGGCAATGAGCAGTTCTTC.

This sequence joins TRBV2 and TRBJ1-1; D may be TRBD1 (5 bases). Germline V gene lookup returns CDR1 SNHLY and CDR2 FYNNEI. The CDR3 runs to 15 residues. Trimming stripped 6 bases from V and 11 bases from J, with 25 bases between. DNA for the CDR3: TGTGCCAGCAGAGCCTTAGGACAAGTCCCTGTCTGGGCTTTCTTT. This encodes CASRALGQVPVWAFF. Variable domain in full (rest from reference TRBV2 and TRBJ1-1): EPEVTQTPSHQVTQMGQEVILRCVPISNHLYFYWYRQILGQKVEFLVSFYNNEISEKSEIFDDQFSVERPDGSNFTLKIRSTKLEDSAMYFCASRALGQVPVWAFFGQGTRLTVV.

This clone has just one count. The gene calls are TRBV13 and TRBJ2-1; 9 bases map to TRBD2. CDR1 and CDR2 from the germline V gene are PRHDT and FYEKMQ (reference sequence). V was pared by 4 bases and J by 8 bases, with 12 bases of the junction left unmatched. The CDR3 is made up of 16 amino acids. In nucleotides, the CDR3 is TGTGCCAGCAGCTCCGTAGCGGGGGAGCAAGGGGATGAGCAGTTCTTC. Translating it yields CASSSVAGEQGDEQFF. Complete variable domain (other parts from reference TRBV13 and TRBJ2-1): AAGVIQSPRHLIKEKRETATLKCYPIPRHDTVYWYQQGPGQDPQFLISFYEKMQSDKGSIPDRFSAQQFSDYHSELNMSSLELGDSALYFCASSSVAGEQGDEQFFGPGTRLTVL.

V gene TRBV6-1 combines with J gene TRBJ2-7; 9 nucleotides match TRBD1. J was trimmed by 6 bases and V by 11 bases; bases with no gene match: 17. Germline V gives CDR1 MNHNS, CDR2 SASEGT. This CDR3 has 15 amino acids. In DNA, the CDR3 is TGTGCCGCGGGTTACAGGGGGCCATCCTCGGGCGAGCAGTACTTC. This encodes CAAGYRGPSSGEQYF.